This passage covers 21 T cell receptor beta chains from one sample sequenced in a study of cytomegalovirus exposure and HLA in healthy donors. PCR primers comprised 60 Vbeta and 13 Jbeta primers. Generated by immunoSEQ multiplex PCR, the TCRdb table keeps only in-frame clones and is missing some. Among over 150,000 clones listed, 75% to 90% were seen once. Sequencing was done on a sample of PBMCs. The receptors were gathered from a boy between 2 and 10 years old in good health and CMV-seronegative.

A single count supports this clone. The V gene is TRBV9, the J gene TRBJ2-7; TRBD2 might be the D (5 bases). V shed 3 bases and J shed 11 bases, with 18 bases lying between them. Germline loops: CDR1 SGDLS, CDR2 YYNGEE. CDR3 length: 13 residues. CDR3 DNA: TGTGCCAGCAGCGCCTGGGAGACGGCACTGAAGTACGTC. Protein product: CASSAWETALKYV.

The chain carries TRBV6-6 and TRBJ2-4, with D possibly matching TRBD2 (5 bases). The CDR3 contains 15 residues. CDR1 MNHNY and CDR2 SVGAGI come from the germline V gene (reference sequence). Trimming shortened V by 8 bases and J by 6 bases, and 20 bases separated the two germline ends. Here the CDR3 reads CASARSGNRPNIQYF. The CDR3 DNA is TGTGCCAGCGCCCGGTCCGGGAATCGGCCAAACATTCAGTACTTC.

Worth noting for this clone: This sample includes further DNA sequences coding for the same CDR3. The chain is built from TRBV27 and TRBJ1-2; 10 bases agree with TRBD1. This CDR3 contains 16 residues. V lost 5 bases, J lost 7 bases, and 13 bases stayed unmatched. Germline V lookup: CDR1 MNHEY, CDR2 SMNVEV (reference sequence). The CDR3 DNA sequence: TGTGCCAGCAGTCCCCGACAGGGGGCCATTCTTTCTGGCTACACCTTC. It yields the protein CASSPRQGAILSGYTF.

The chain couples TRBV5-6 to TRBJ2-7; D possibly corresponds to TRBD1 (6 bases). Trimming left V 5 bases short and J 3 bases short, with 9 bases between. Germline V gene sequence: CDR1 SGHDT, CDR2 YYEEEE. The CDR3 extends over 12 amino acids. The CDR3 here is CASSSQGYEQYV. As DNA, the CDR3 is TGTGCCAGCAGTTCACAGGGCTACGAGCAGTACGTC.

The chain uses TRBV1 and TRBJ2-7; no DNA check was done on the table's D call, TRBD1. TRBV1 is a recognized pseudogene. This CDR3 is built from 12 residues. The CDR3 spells CTSSQERGGEYF. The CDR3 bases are TGCACCAGCAGCCAAGAGAGAGGGGGCGAGTACTTC.

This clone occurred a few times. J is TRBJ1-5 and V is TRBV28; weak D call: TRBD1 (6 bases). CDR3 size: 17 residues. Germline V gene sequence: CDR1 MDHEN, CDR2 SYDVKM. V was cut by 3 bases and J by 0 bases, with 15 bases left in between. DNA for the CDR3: TGTGCCAGCAGTTTTCGAGGGGGGGGTTATAGCAATCAGCCCCAGCATTTT. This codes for CASSFRGGGYSNQPQHF.

CDR3 region: CAWGYETANTEAFF. DNA of the CDR3: TGTGCCTGGGGATACGAAACAGCGAACACTGAAGCTTTCTTT. The V call is TRBV30, the J call TRBJ1-1; no definite D call. CDR1 is GTSNPN, CDR2 SVGIG, per germline (reference sequence). The germline V and J ends were trimmed by 5 bases and 1 base, with 14 bases remaining between them. The CDR3 runs 14 residues.

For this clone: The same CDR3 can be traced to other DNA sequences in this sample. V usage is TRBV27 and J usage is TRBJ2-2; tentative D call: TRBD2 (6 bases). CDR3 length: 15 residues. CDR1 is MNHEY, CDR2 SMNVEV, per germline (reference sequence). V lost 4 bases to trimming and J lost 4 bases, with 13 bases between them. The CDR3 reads CASSSAGPGTGELFF. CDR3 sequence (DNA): TGTGCCAGCAGTTCGGCGGGGCCTGGCACCGGGGAGCTGTTTTTT.

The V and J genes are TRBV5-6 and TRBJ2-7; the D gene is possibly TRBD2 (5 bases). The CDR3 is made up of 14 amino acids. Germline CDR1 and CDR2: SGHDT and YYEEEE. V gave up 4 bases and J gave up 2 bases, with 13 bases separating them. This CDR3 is CASSRGAATYEQYF. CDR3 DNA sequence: TGTGCCAGCAGCCGTGGAGCGGCCACCTACGAGCAGTACTTC.

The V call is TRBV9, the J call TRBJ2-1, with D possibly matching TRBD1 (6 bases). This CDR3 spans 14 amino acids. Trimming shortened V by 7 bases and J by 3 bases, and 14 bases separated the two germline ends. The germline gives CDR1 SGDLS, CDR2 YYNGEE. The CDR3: CASARGGFYNEQFF. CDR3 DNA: TGTGCCAGCGCTCGAGGGGGTTTCTACAATGAGCAGTTCTTC.

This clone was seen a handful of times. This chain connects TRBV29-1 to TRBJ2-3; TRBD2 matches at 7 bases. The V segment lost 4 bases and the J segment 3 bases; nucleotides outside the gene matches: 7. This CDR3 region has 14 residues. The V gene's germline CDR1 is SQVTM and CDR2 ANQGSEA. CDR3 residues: CSVVSRETTDTQYF. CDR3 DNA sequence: TGCAGCGTTGTTTCGCGGGAGACGACAGATACGCAGTATTTT.

CDR3 DNA: TGTGCCAGCACTACAGGGAATGAAAAACTGTTTTTT. This codes for CASTTGNEKLFF. The chain carries TRBV28 and TRBJ1-4, with a weak D call TRBD1 (6 bases). Trimming stripped 7 bases from V and 5 bases from J, with 8 bases between. Looked up from germline, CDR1 is MDHEN and CDR2 is SYDVKM. This CDR3 comprises 12 residues.

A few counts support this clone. CDR3 DNA sequence: TGTGCCACTCGTACTTATGGCTACACCTTC. Residues: CATRTYGYTF. This chain connects TRBV28 to TRBJ1-2; D is undetermined. The V end lost 10 bases, the J end lost 5 bases, and 8 bases lay between the germline ends. CDR1 and CDR2 from the germline V gene are MDHEN and SYDVKM. The CDR3 length is 10 residues.

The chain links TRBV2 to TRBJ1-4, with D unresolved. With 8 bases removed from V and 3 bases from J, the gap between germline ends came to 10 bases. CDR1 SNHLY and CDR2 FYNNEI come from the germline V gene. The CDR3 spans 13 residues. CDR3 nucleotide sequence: TGTGCCAGCGTTAGCGGATCTAATGAAAAACTGTTTTTT. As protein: CASVSGSNEKLFF.

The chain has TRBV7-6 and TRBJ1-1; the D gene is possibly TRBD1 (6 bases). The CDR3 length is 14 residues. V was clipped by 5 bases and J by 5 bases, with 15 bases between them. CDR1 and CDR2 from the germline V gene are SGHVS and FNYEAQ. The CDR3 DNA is TGTGCCAGCAGCCAGGGCGGACAGAAGACTGAAGCTTTCTTT. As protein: CASSQGGQKTEAFF.

CDR3 sequence: CASSQDMDISSYNEQFF. CDR3 nucleotide sequence: TGTGCCAGCAGCCAGGATATGGACATTAGCTCCTACAATGAGCAGTTCTTC. V gene TRBV14 combines with J gene TRBJ2-1; maybe TRBD1 (5 bases). The V gene's germline CDR1 is SGHDN and CDR2 FVKESK. V dropped 3 bases and J dropped 0 bases, with 15 bases sitting between them. The CDR3 totals 17 residues.

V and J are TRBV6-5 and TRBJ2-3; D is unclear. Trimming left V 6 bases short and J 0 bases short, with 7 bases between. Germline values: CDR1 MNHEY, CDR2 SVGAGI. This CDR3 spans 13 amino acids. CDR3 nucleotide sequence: TGTGCCAGCAGGTCGACTAGCACAGATACGCAGTATTTT. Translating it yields CASRSTSTDTQYF.

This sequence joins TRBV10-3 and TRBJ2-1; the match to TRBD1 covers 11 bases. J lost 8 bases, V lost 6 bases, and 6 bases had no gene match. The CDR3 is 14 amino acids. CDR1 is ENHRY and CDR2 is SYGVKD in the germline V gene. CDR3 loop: CAIRGTGGNDEQFF. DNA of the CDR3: TGTGCCATCAGAGGGACAGGGGGGAATGATGAGCAGTTCTTC.

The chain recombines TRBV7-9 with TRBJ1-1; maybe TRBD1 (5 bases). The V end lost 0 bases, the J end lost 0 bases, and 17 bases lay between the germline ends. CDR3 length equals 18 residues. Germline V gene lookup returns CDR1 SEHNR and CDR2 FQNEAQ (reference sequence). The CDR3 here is CASSLAEVGGRMNTEAFF. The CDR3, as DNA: TGTGCCAGCAGCTTAGCCGAAGTGGGGGGACGGATGAACACTGAAGCTTTCTTT.

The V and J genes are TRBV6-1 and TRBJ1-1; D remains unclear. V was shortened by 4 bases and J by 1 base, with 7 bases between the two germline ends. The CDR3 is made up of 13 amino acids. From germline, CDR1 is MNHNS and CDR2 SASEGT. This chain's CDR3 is CASSATANTEAFF. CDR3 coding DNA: TGTGCCAGCAGTGCCACAGCGAACACTGAAGCTTTCTTT.

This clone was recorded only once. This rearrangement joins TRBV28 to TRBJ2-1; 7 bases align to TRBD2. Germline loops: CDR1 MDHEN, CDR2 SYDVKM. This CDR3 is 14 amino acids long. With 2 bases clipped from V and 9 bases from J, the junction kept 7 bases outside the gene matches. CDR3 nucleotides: TGTGCCAGCAGTTTAATCGAGCGGGGTGGTGAGCAGTTCTTC. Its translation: CASSLIERGGEQFF.